The text below deals with one T cell receptor (beta chain). Its antigen is as yet unknown. These data are taken from a study of OX40 agonist ivuxolimab in advanced cancers. Overall study context: Dose-escalation patients suffered from hepatocellular carcinoma, melanoma, renal cell or head and neck cancer. In three patients, partial responses were observed, one with hepatocellular carcinoma and two with cutaneous melanoma.

V lost 7 bases, J lost 4 bases, and 10 bases stayed unmatched. The germline V gene has CDR1 SGHTA and CDR2 FQGNSA. There are 14 residues in the CDR3. General study findings and limits: At doses 0.1 to 3.0 mg/kg, CD4+ and CD8+ clones expanded. On average, a greater number of expanded clones characterised CD8+ T cells relative to CD4+.

Sequencing used immunoSEQ multiplex PCR; TCRdb keeps in-frame clones, though not all of them. The sample lists tens of thousands of clones, 75% to 90% seen once, with 5.4% in the top ten. The receptor was isolated from an adult with an advanced solid tumor such as melanoma, head and neck, liver or kidney cancer. The gene calls are TRBV7-2 and TRBJ2-7; 7 positions match TRBD1. This material consisted of CD4+ or CD8+ T cells sorted from blood, taken in a trial of the OX40 agonist ivuxolimab. CDR3: CASTNRGWVYEQYF. CDR3 DNA sequence: TGTGCCAGCACCAACAGGGGTTGGGTATACGAGCAGTACTTC.